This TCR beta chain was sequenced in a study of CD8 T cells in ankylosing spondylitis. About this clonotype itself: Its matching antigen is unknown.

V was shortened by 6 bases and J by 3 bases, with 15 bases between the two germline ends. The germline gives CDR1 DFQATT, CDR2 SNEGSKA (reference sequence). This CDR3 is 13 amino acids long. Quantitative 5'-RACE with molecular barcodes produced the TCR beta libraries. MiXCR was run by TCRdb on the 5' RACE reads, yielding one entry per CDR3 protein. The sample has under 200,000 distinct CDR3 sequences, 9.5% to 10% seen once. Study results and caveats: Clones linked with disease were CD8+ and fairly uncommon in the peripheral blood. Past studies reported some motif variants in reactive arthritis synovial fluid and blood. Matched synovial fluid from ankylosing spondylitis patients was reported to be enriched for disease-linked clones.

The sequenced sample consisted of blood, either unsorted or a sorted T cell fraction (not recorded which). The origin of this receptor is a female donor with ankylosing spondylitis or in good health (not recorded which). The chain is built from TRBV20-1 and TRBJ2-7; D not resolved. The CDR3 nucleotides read TGCAGTGCAACGGATTTAACCGACTACGAGCAGTACTTC. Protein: CSATDLTDYEQYF.